This record covers a single TCR beta chain. Its antigen is still unknown. A much more abundant neighbour one base away suggests this may be a read error. In this CDR3 the conserved last residue, phenylalanine or tryptophan, is missing, so a read error is likely. Donors were healthy Caucasian individuals from Russia aged about 6 to 90. These data belong to a study of blood T cells in healthy people across ages. Broader study findings: Roughly linearly, TCR beta diversity per million T cells fell as age increased.

The authors ran a second PCR of about 7 to 11 cycles using a sample-barcoded 5' primer and a J-beta primer mix. TCRdb redid the calling of the 5' RACE reads with MiXCR, one entry per CDR3 protein. This sample has about 1.6 million distinct CDR3 sequences, with roughly 32% found just once. There are 14 residues in the CDR3. The germline gives CDR1 SQVTM, CDR2 ANQGSEA. Trimming cost V 4 bases and J 2 bases; bases outside gene matches: 6. Input material: blood. The receptor comes from a woman in her 30s in good health. The J gene is TRBJ2-7, the V gene TRBV29-1, with TRBD1 matching over 9 bases. The CDR3 DNA is TGCAGCGTTGTCGGGGGACAGGGAACCTACGAGCAGTACTGC. This translates into CSVVGGQGTYEQYC.